Sequencing of this T cell receptor beta chain was carried out in a study of response to subunit inactivated influenza vaccine. This clonotype was seen many times. Germline-derived CDR1 and CDR2 are LGHNA and YSLEER. This CDR3 comprises 16 residues. With V trimmed by 4 bases and J by 5 bases, 8 bases remained unmatched. Each CDR3 protein gets one entry after TCRdb re-called the RT-PCR reads with MiXCR. The sample lists under 200,000 distinct CDR3 sequences, roughly 12% occurring once. This same sample was also taken into another study, of T cells expressing NK-cell markers. This second study notes: Researchers built TCR beta cDNA using 5'RACE template switching with UMIs. NKG2C+ dominant clonotype frequencies in 5 or 6 donors were roughly 1.0-7.5% of CD8+ T cells. Similarly, these clonotypes led the CD3+CD56-NKG2C+ fraction as well in several donors.

The chain recombines TRBV4-3 with TRBJ2-5; 12 bases map to TRBD1. Specimen: CD8+ T cells sorted from PBMCs, collected 11 to 12 days after vaccination. The clonotype was recovered from a man aged 50-59 years who received an inactivated influenza vaccine. DNA for the CDR3: TGCGCCAGCAGCCCTCAGTGGGACAGGGGGCCGGAGACCCAGTACTTC. This sequence encodes CASSPQWDRGPETQYF.